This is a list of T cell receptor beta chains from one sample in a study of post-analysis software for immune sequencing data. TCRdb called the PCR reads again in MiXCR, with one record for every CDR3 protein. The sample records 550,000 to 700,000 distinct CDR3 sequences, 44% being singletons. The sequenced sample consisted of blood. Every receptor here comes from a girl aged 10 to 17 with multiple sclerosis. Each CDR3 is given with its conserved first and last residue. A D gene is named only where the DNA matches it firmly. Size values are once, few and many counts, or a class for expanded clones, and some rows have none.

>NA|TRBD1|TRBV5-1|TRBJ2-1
CASSLGPGTGSSNEQFF
TGCGCCAGCAGCTTGGGCCCCGGGACAGGGTCGAGCAATGAGCAGTTCTTC
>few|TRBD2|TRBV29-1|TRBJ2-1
CSVRTLAGLSRGNEQFF
TGCAGCGTTAGAACCCTAGCGGGCCTTTCAAGGGGGAATGAGCAGTTCTTC
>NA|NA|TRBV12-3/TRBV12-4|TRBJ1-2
CASSLAGGLNYGYTF
TGTGCCAGCAGTTTAGCCGGGGGCCTTAACTATGGCTACACCTTC
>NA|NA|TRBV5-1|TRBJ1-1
CASSLVGNMNTEAFF
TGCGCCAGCAGCTTGGTGGGGAACATGAACACTGAAGCTTTCTTT
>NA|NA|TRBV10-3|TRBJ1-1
CAIRDGFNTEAFF
TGTGCCATCCGAGACGGGTTCAACACTGAAGCTTTCTTT
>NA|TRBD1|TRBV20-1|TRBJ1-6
CSARGPGQVYSPLHF
TGCAGTGCTAGAGGACCGGGACAGGTCTATTCACCCCTCCACTTT
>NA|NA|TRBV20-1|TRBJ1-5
CSASASSNQPQHF
TGCAGTGCTAGTGCCAGTAGCAATCAGCCCCAGCATTTT
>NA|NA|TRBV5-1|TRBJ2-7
CASNWGTRSYEQYF
TGCGCCAGCAATTGGGGCACCCGGAGCTACGAGCAGTACTTC
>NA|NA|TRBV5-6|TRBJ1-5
CASSITGSNQPQHF
TGTGCCAGCAGCATAACGGGAAGCAATCAGCCCCAGCATTTT
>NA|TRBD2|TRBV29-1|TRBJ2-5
CSVSIRLAGVKQYF
TGCAGCGTTAGTATACGGCTAGCGGGAGTCAAGCAGTACTTC
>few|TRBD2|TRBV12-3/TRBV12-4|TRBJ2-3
CASSPSGRTSESTDTQYF
TGTGCCAGCAGCCCTAGCGGAAGGACTAGCGAGAGTACAGATACGCAGTATTTT
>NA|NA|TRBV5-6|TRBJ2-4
CASSLSRLLAKNIQYF
TGCGCCAGCAGCTTATCGCGACTTCTAGCCAAAAACATTCAGTACTTC
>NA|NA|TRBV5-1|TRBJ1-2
CASSSTGGPTIYGYTF
TGCGCCAGCAGTTCGACAGGAGGCCCAACTATATATGGCTACACCTTC
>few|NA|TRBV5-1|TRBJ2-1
CASSFLAGNSYNEQFF
TGCGCCAGCAGCTTCTTGGCAGGCAACTCCTACAATGAGCAGTTCTTC
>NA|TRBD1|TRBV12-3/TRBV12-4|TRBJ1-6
CASSFIRQGAPTYNSPLHF
TGTGCCAGCAGTTTTATAAGACAGGGGGCTCCTACCTATAATTCACCCCTCCACTTT
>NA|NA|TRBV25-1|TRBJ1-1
CASSAFVQGTEAFF
TGTGCCAGCAGTGCCTTCGTCCAGGGGACTGAAGCTTTCTTT
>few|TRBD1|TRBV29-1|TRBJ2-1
CSVGGQGLSSYNEQFF
TGCAGCGTGGGGGGACAGGGGTTGAGCTCCTACAATGAGCAGTTCTTC
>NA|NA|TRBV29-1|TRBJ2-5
CSVGSSSGVGETQYF
TGCAGCGTTGGGTCCTCCTCAGGGGTTGGAGAGACCCAGTACTTC
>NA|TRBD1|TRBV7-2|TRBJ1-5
CASSFHTGGNQPQHF
TGTGCCAGCAGCTTTCACACAGGGGGCAATCAGCCCCAGCATTTT
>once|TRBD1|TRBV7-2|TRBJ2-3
CASSLYLGGAADTQYF
TGTGCCAGCAGCTTATATTTAGGGGGCGCGGCAGATACGCAGTATTTT
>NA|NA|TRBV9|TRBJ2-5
CASSVVDSPGETQYF
TGTGCCAGCAGCGTAGTGGACAGCCCGGGGGAGACCCAGTACTTC
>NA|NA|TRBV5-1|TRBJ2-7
CASSFGDSPSYEQYF
TGCGCCAGCAGCTTTGGAGACAGCCCGTCCTACGAGCAGTACTTC
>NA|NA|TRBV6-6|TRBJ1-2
CASSYSNDRPTNYGYTF
TGTGCCAGCAGTTACTCTAATGACAGGCCCACTAACTATGGCTACACCTTC
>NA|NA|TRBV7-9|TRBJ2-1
CASSLRPIILDEQFF
TGTGCCAGCAGCCTCCGCCCTATAATACTAGATGAGCAGTTCTTC
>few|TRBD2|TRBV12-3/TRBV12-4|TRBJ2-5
CASSRSGGAGETQYF
TGTGCCAGCAGCCGTAGCGGGGGGGCCGGTGAGACCCAGTACTTC
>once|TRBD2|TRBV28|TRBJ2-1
CASSSRLAGGGWAREQFF
TGTGCCAGCAGTTCAAGACTAGCGGGAGGGGGATGGGCCAGGGAGCAGTTCTTC
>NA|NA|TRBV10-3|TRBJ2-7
CAISESASYEQYF
TGTGCCATCAGTGAGTCGGCCTCCTACGAGCAGTACTTC
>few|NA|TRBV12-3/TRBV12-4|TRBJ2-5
CASSLYDKETQYF
TGTGCCAGCAGTTTATACGACAAAGAGACCCAGTACTTC
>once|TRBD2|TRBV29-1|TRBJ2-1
CSVVAGGHNEQFF
TGCAGCGTTGTAGCGGGAGGTCACAATGAGCAGTTCTTC